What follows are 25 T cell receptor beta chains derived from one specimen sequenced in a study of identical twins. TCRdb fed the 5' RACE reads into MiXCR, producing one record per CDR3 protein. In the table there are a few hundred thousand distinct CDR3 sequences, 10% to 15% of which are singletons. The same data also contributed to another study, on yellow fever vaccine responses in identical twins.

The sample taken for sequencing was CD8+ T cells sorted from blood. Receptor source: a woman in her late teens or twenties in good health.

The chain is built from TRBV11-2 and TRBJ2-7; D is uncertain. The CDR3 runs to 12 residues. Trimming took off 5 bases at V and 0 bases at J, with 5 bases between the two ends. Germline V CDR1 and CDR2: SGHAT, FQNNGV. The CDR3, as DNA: TGTGCCAGCAGCCATTCCTCCTACGAGCAGTACGTC. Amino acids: CASSHSSYEQYV.

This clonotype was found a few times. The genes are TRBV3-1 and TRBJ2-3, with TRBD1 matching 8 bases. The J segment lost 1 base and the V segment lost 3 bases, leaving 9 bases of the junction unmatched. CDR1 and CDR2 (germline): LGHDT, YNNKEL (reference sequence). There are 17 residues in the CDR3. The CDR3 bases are TGTGCCAGCAGCCAGCGGACAGGGTTCGGTCGCACAGATACGCAGTATTTT. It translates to CASSQRTGFGRTDTQYF.

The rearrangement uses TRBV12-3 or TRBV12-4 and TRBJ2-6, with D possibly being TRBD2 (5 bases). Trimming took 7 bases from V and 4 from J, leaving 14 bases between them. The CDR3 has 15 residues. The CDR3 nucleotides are TGTGCCAGCAATTTCCGGGGTTACGGGGCCAACGTCCTGACTTTC. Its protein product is CASNFRGYGANVLTF.

CDR3 sequence (DNA): TGTGCCAGCAGCGCTAGCGGGGGCCTCACAGATACGCAGTATTTT. Its protein is CASSASGGLTDTQYF. The rearrangement links TRBV6-1 to TRBJ2-3, with 10 bases matching TRBD2. Per the germline V gene, CDR1 is MNHNS and CDR2 is SASEGT. Unmatched junction bases numbered 5, after V lost 6 bases and J lost 2 bases. The CDR3 spans 15 residues.

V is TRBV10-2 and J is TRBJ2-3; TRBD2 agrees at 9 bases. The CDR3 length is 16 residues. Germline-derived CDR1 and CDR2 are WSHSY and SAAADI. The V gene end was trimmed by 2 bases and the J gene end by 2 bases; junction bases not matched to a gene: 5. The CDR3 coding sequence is TGCGCCAGCAGTGAGATAGCGGGGGCGAACACAGATACGCAGTATTTT. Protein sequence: CASSEIAGANTDTQYF.

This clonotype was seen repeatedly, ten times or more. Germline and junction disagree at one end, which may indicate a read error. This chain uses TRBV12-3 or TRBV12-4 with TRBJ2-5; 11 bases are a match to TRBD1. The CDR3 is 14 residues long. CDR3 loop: CASSLGTGGETQYF. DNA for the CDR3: TGCGCCAGCAGCCTAGGGACAGGGGGGGAGACCCAGTACTTC.

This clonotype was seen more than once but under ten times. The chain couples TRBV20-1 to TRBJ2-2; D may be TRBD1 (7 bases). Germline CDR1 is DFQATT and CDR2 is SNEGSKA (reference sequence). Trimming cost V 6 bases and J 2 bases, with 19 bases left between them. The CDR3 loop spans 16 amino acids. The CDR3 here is CSAERGRDINTGELFF. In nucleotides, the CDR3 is TGCAGTGCGGAAAGGGGGCGGGACATAAACACCGGGGAGCTGTTTTTT.

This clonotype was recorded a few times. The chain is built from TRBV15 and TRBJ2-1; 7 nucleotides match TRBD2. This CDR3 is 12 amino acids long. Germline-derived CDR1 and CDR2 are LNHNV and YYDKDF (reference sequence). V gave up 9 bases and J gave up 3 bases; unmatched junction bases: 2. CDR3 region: CATGGGYNEQFF. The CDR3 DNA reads TGTGCCACGGGGGGGGGCTACAATGAGCAGTTCTTC.

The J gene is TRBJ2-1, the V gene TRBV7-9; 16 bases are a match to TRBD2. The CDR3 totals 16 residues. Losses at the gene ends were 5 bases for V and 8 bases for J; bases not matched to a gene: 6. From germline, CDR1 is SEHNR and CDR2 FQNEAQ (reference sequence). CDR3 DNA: TGTGCCAGCAGCCCGGGGACTAGCGGGAGGGCCCATGAGCAGTTCTTC. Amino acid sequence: CASSPGTSGRAHEQFF.

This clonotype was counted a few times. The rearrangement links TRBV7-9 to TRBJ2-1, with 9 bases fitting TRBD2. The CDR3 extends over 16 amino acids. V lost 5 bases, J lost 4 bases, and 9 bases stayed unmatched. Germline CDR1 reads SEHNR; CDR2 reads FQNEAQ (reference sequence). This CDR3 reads CASSPDSGRRYNEQFF. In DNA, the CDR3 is TGTGCCAGCAGCCCTGATAGCGGGAGACGATACAATGAGCAGTTCTTC.

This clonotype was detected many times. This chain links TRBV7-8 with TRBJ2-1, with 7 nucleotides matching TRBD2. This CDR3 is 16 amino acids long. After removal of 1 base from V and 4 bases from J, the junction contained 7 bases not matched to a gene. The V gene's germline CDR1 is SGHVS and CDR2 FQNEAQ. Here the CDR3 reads CASSLGGGGLYNEQFF. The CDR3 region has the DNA TGTGCCAGCAGCTTAGGCGGGGGAGGATTGTACAATGAGCAGTTCTTC.

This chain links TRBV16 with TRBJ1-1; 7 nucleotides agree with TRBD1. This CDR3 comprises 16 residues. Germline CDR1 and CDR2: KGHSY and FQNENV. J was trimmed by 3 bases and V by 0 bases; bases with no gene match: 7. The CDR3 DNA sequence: TGTGCCAGCAGCCAATCTCCAGGGGGAATTGACACTGAAGCTTTCTTT. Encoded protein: CASSQSPGGIDTEAFF.

The CDR3 loop reads CASSQVGGRIDTQYF. Here the CDR3 DNA reads TGTGCCAGCAGCCAAGTGGGCGGGAGGATAGATACGCAGTATTTT. The V and J genes are TRBV4-2 and TRBJ2-3, with TRBD2 matching over 8 bases. Trimming took 1 base from V and 5 from J; bases not matched to a gene: 5. The CDR3 covers 15 residues. CDR1 and CDR2 from the germline V gene are LGHNA and YNFKEQ.

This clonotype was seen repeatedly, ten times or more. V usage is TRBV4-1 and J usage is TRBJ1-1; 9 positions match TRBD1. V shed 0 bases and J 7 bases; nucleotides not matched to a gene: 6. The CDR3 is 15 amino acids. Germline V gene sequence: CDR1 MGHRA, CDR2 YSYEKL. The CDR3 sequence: CASSQERTGEFEAFF. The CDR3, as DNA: TGCGCCAGCAGCCAAGAGAGGACAGGGGAATTTGAAGCTTTCTTT.

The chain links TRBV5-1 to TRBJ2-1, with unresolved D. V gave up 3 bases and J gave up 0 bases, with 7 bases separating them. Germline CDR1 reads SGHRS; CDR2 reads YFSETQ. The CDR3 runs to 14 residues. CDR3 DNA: TGCGCCAGCAGCTATGGGCACTCCTACAATGAGCAGTTCTTC. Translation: CASSYGHSYNEQFF.

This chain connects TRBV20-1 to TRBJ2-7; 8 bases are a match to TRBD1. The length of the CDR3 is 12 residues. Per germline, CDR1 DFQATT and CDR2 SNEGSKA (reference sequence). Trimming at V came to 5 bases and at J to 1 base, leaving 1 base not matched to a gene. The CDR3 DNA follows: TGCAGTGCTCGGGACAGGTCCTACGAGCAGTACGTC. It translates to CSARDRSYEQYV.

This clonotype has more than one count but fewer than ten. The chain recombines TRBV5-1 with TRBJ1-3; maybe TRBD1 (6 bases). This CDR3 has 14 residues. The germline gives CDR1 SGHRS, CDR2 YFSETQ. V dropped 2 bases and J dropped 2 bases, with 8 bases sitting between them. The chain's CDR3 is CASSFTGTGNTIYF. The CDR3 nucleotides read TGCGCCAGCAGCTTCACAGGGACTGGAAACACCATATATTTT.

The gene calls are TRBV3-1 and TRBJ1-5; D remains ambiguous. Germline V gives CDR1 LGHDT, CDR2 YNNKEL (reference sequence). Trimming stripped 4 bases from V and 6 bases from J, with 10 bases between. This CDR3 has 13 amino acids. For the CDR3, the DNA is TGTGCCAGCAGCCCTGGTGGAGTTCAGCCCCAGCATTTT. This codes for CASSPGGVQPQHF.

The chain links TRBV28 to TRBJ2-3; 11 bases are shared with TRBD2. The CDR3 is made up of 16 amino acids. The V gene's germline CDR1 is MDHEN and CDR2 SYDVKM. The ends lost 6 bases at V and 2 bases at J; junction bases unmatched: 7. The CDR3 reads CASSSGLAGDTDTQYF. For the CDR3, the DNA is TGTGCCAGCAGCTCTGGACTAGCGGGTGACACAGATACGCAGTATTTT. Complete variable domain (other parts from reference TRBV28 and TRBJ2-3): DVKVTQSSRYLVKRTGEKVFLECVQDMDHENMFWYRQDPGLGLRLIYFSYDVKMKEKGDIPEGYSVSREKKERFSLILESASTNQTSMYLCASSSGLAGDTDTQYFGPGTRLTVL.

The CDR3 region is CASSQQAPWTGLWEQYF. CDR3 in DNA: TGTGCCAGCAGCCAACAGGCCCCTTGGACAGGTCTCTGGGAGCAGTACTTC. The genes are TRBV3-1 and TRBJ2-7; 7 positions match TRBD1. The J segment lost 7 bases and the V segment lost 2 bases, leaving 17 bases of the junction unmatched. The germline V gene encodes CDR1 LGHDT and CDR2 YNNKEL (reference sequence). This CDR3 is 17 amino acids long.

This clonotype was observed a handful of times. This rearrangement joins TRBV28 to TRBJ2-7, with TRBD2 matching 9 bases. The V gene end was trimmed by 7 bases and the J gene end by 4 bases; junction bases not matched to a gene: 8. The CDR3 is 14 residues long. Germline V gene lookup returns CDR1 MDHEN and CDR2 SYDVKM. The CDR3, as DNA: TGTGCCAGCAACTCCTATAGCGGGGGTTACGAGCAGTACGTC. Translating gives CASNSYSGGYEQYV.

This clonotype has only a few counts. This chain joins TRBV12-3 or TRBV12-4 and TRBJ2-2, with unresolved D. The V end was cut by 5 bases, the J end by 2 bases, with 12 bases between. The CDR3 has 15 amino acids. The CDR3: CASSPPISNTGELFF. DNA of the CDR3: TGTGCCAGCAGTCCTCCGATTAGTAACACCGGGGAGCTGTTTTTT.

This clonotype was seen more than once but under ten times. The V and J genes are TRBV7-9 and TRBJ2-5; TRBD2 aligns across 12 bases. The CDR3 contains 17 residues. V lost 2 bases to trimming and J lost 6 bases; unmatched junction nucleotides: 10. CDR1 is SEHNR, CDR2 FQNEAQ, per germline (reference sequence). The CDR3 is CASSLSSSGGVSKTQYF. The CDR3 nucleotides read TGTGCCAGCAGCTTATCGTCTAGCGGGGGGGTGTCGAAGACCCAGTACTTC. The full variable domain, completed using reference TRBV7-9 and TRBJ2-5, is DTGVSQNPRHKITKRGQNVTFRCDPISEHNRLYWYRQTLGQGPEFLTYFQNEAQLEKSRLLSDRFSAERPKGSFSTLEIQRTEQGDSAMYLCASSLSSSGGVSKTQYFGPGTRLLVL.

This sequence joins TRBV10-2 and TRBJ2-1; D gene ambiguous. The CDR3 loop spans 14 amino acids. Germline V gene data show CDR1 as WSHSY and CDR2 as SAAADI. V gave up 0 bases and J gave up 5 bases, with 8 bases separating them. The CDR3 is CASSESKRNNEQFF. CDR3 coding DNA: TGCGCCAGCAGTGAGTCAAAGCGAAACAATGAGCAGTTCTTC.

Written as DNA, the CDR3 is TGTGCCAGCAGTTACGGGTGGGAGACCCAGTACTTC. This sequence encodes CASSYGWETQYF. The chain has TRBV12-3 or TRBV12-4 and TRBJ2-5; no clear D gene. V gave up 4 bases and J gave up 5 bases, with 8 bases separating them. The length of the CDR3 is 12 residues.